Following are 23 T cell receptor beta chains from one sample sequenced in a study of blood T cell repertoires in COVID-19. Using immunoSEQ multiplex PCR, the repertoire was profiled, and TCRdb retains in-frame clones only, with some absent. The sample contains some 190,000 clones, about 80% of which appear only once. Source material: peripheral blood. These receptors came from a woman in her fifties or sixties with COVID-19, enrolled during active disease.

The chain combines TRBV6-5 with TRBJ2-7; either TRBD1 or TRBD2 may fit D (6 bases each). The CDR3 length is 13 residues. CDR1 MNHEY and CDR2 SVGAGI come from the germline V gene. Trimming stripped 10 bases from V and 1 base from J, with 14 bases between. The CDR3 sequence: CANRVSGSYEQYF. Written as DNA, the CDR3 is TGTGCCAACAGGGTGAGCGGGTCCTACGAGCAGTACTTC.

The chain recombines TRBV19 with TRBJ1-5; 8 bases fit TRBD1. Germline assignment: CDR1 LNHDA and CDR2 SQIVND (reference sequence). The CDR3 runs to 13 residues. V was clipped by 8 bases and J by 4 bases; unmatched bases: 4. CDR3 amino acids: CASAGGSNQPQHF. The CDR3 DNA sequence: TGTGCCAGTGCAGGGGGCTCTAATCAGCCCCAGCATTTT.

This clone came up a few times. The chain uses TRBV6-5 and TRBJ1-2; D gene ambiguous. Germline CDR1 is MNHEY and CDR2 is SVGAGI. Trimming took off 7 bases at V and 4 bases at J, with 7 bases between the two ends. The length of the CDR3 is 11 residues. The CDR3 nucleotides are TGTGCCAGCACACGGGGCTATGGCTACACCTTC. This codes for CASTRGYGYTF.

The V call is TRBV3-1 (or the pseudogene TRBV3-2), the J call TRBJ2-2, with TRBD1 matching over 10 bases. CDR1 is LGHDT, CDR2 YNNKEL, per germline (reference sequence). The CDR3 covers 17 residues. V shed 4 bases, J shed 1 base, and the junction held 6 bases outside the gene matches. The CDR3 loop is CASSRSGTGVNTGELFF. The CDR3 nucleotides are TGTGCCAGCAGCCGCTCCGGGACAGGGGTGAACACCGGGGAGCTGTTTTTT.

This rearrangement joins TRBV28 to TRBJ1-5; tentatively, D is TRBD1 (6 bases). The CDR3 covers 15 residues. V was clipped by 8 bases and J by 2 bases, with 16 bases between them. Per germline, CDR1 MDHEN and CDR2 SYDVKM. CDR3 sequence: CASHFSGVRNQPQHF. The CDR3 nucleotides read TGTGCCAGCCATTTTTCAGGGGTACGCAATCAGCCCCAGCATTTT.

The rearrangement uses TRBV3-1 (or the pseudogene TRBV3-2) and TRBJ2-2, with D possibly being TRBD1 (6 bases). The CDR3 is made up of 16 amino acids. Deletions cut 4 bases from V and 7 bases from J, with 19 bases between. The germline V gene has CDR1 LGHDT and CDR2 YNNKEL (reference sequence). CDR3 amino acids: CASSPTGQAGGGELFF. The CDR3 region has the DNA TGTGCCAGCAGCCCAACAGGGCAGGCTGGGGGCGGGGAGCTGTTTTTT.

The chain recombines TRBV5-4 with TRBJ1-2, with D maybe TRBD1 (5 bases). Germline V gene sequence: CDR1 SGHNT, CDR2 YYREEE (reference sequence). CDR3 size: 16 residues. With 4 bases removed from V and 7 bases from J, the gap between germline ends came to 23 bases. The CDR3 region has the DNA TGTGCCAGCAGCCGGGGTGGAACCGGGACTGCGGCTGGCTACACCTTC. Its translation: CASSRGGTGTAAGYTF.

The chain combines TRBV10-3 with TRBJ2-7; tentative D call: TRBD2 (6 bases). The V gene lost 2 bases and the J gene lost 8 bases, with 19 bases spanning the gap. There are 15 residues in the CDR3. Germline V gene data show CDR1 as ENHRY and CDR2 as SYGVKD. CDR3 bases: TGTGCCATCAGTGAGCCCCAAGGAGGGACCTGGAAGCAGTACTTC. Amino acid sequence: CAISEPQGGTWKQYF.

This chain joins TRBV28 and TRBJ1-5, with D uncertain. Germline V lookup: CDR1 MDHEN, CDR2 SYDVKM. V gave up 5 bases and J gave up 4 bases, with 12 bases separating them. The CDR3 runs to 14 residues. CDR3 nucleotides: TGTGCCAGCAGTGGAGGACGGTCGAATCAGCCCCAGCATTTT. Amino acid sequence: CASSGGRSNQPQHF.

This chain connects TRBV28 to TRBJ2-7; D remains unclear. The germline V gene has CDR1 MDHEN and CDR2 SYDVKM. The CDR3 is 11 amino acids. Trimming removed 4 bases from V and 4 bases from J, with 5 bases in between. CDR3 amino acids: CASSSQYEQYV. DNA for the CDR3: TGTGCCAGCAGTTCCCAGTACGAGCAGTACGTC.

The V and J genes are TRBV28 and TRBJ2-5; 11 nucleotides match TRBD1. V dropped 2 bases and J dropped 4; count of bases not matched to a gene: 6. The CDR3 totals 16 residues. The germline V gene has CDR1 MDHEN and CDR2 SYDVKM. In nucleotides, the CDR3 is TGTGCCAGCAGTTTACTAGGACAGGGGGCTACAGAGACCCAGTACTTC. It codes for CASSLLGQGATETQYF.

This chain connects TRBV7-9 to TRBJ2-5; 9 bases map to TRBD2. In germline, CDR1 is SEHNR, CDR2 FQNEAQ (reference sequence). The CDR3 length is 16 residues. The ends lost 1 base at V and 0 bases at J; junction bases unmatched: 3. The CDR3 DNA reads as TGTGCCAGCAGCTTAGGGAGCGGGAGGTACCAAGAGACCCAGTACTTC. Protein sequence: CASSLGSGRYQETQYF.

J is TRBJ2-7 and V is TRBV5-1; 7 nucleotides agree with TRBD2. The J segment lost 2 bases and the V segment lost 0 bases, leaving 11 bases of the junction unmatched. Germline CDR1 is SGHRS and CDR2 is YFSETQ. This CDR3 region has 17 residues. DNA of the CDR3: TGCGCCAGCAGCTTGGGCCCAAACCCTGCGGGGGCCTACGAGCAGTACTTC. This encodes CASSLGPNPAGAYEQYF.

The chain uses TRBV7-3 and TRBJ2-6; 8 bases match TRBD2. This CDR3 is 19 amino acids long. Germline CDR1 is SGHTA and CDR2 is FQGTGA. V was pared by 4 bases and J by 1 base, with 12 bases of the junction left unmatched. CDR3 in DNA: TGTGCCAGCAGCTCCCCCGCGGCGGGGGGAGGGTCTGGGGCCAACGTCCTGACTTTC. Its translation is CASSSPAAGGGSGANVLTF.

This chain connects TRBV28 to TRBJ1-6, with D hard to call. V shed 3 bases and J shed 9 bases, with 9 bases lying between them. Germline loops: CDR1 MDHEN, CDR2 SYDVKM. The CDR3 is made up of 13 amino acids. Here the CDR3 reads CASSFLRGSPLHF. The CDR3 bases are TGTGCCAGCAGTTTTCTCAGAGGTTCACCCCTCCACTTT.

The chain joins TRBV9 to TRBJ2-5, with a possible D match to TRBD2 (5 bases). V lost 0 bases to trimming and J lost 5 bases, with 11 bases between them. CDR1 SGDLS and CDR2 YYNGEE come from the germline V gene. The CDR3 is 14 amino acids. CDR3 sequence: CASSVAPGYETQYF. The CDR3 region has the DNA TGTGCCAGCAGCGTAGCGCCGGGGTATGAGACCCAGTACTTC.

The chain joins TRBV30 to TRBJ2-5; D might be TRBD2 (6 bases). The CDR3 sequence is 16 residues long. Germline CDR1 and CDR2: GTSNPN and SVGIG (reference sequence). With 3 bases removed from V and 5 bases from J, the gap between germline ends came to 22 bases. In DNA form, the CDR3 reads TGTGCCTGGAGCCTCTCGGGGGTTTACTATGGGGAGACCCAGTACTTC. Protein sequence: CAWSLSGVYYGETQYF.

In this sample, this clone turned up once. This chain links TRBV5-1 with TRBJ2-1, with D maybe TRBD2 (7 bases). CDR3 length equals 16 residues. Germline-derived CDR1 and CDR2 are SGHRS and YFSETQ. Trimming stripped 6 bases from V and 0 bases from J, with 16 bases between. CDR3 amino acids: CASNEGGGISYNEQFF. In nucleotides, the CDR3 is TGCGCCAGCAACGAGGGGGGAGGGATCTCCTACAATGAGCAGTTCTTC.

The chain carries TRBV20-1 and TRBJ2-1; TRBD2 aligns across 11 bases. This CDR3 has 16 amino acids. V was clipped by 3 bases and J by 2 bases; unmatched bases: 6. From germline, CDR1 is DFQATT and CDR2 SNEGSKA (reference sequence). The CDR3 sequence: CSASPLAGGTYNEQFF. The CDR3 DNA reads TGCAGTGCTAGTCCCCTAGCGGGGGGCACCTACAATGAGCAGTTCTTC.

The gene calls are TRBV7-8 and TRBJ2-2, with unresolved D. The CDR3 has 13 amino acids. Trimming took off 7 bases at V and 5 bases at J, with 11 bases between the two ends. The V gene's germline CDR1 is SGHVS and CDR2 FQNEAQ. This chain's CDR3 is CASTPMRTGELFF. CDR3 DNA sequence: TGTGCCAGCACACCCATGAGAACCGGGGAGCTGTTTTTT.

The rearrangement uses TRBV24-1 and TRBJ2-1; D gene unclear. In germline, CDR1 is KGHDR, CDR2 SFDVKD. This CDR3 comprises 11 residues. V shed 9 bases and J shed 11 bases, with 13 bases lying between them. CDR3 sequence: CATRLGGKQFF. CDR3 sequence (DNA): TGTGCCACCCGCCTCGGCGGAAAGCAGTTCTTC.

The chain employs TRBV7-2 and TRBJ2-7, with 7 bases that match TRBD2. The V gene end was trimmed by 2 bases and the J gene end by 3 bases; junction bases not matched to a gene: 7. This CDR3 has 15 amino acids. CDR1 is SGHTA, CDR2 FQGNSA, per germline. CDR3 protein: CASSLFPGGGYEQYF. In DNA form, the CDR3 reads TGTGCCAGCAGCTTATTTCCGGGAGGTGGCTACGAGCAGTACTTC.

In its sample, this clone was seen once. The chain has TRBV3-1 (or the pseudogene TRBV3-2) and TRBJ2-5, with 9 positions matching TRBD2. Germline-derived CDR1 and CDR2 are LGHDT and YNNKEL (reference sequence). V was pared by 2 bases and J by 5 bases, with 3 bases of the junction left unmatched. CDR3 length equals 14 residues. CDR3 protein: CASSQQREVETQYF. Here the CDR3 DNA reads TGTGCCAGCAGCCAACAGCGGGAGGTGGAGACCCAGTACTTC.